Following are 26 T cell receptor beta chains from one sample sequenced in a study of identical twins. TCRdb called the 5' RACE reads again in MiXCR, with one record for every CDR3 protein. The table includes 400,000 to 550,000 distinct CDR3 sequences, around 15% detected once. These data were also filed under a second study, of yellow fever vaccine responses in identical twins.

The sequencing input was CD4+ T cells sorted from blood. These receptors were obtained from a woman aged 18-29 years in good health.

This chain joins TRBV7-2 and TRBJ2-3; 9 bases are shared with TRBD2. Germline V gene sequence: CDR1 SGHTA, CDR2 FQGNSA. The CDR3 consists of 17 residues. J lost 3 bases, V lost 1 base, and 8 bases had no gene match. The CDR3 nucleotides are TGTGCCAGCAGCTTAGGGGGCGGGAGGGCCGTTACAGATACGCAGTATTTT. Translating gives CASSLGGGRAVTDTQYF.

The chain carries TRBV6-1 and TRBJ2-5, with 7 bases identical to TRBD1. V shed 6 bases and J 5 bases; nucleotides not matched to a gene: 12. The CDR3 has 15 amino acids. The germline gives CDR1 MNHNS, CDR2 SASEGT. In DNA form, the CDR3 reads TGTGCCAGCAGACCCTCACAGGGGCGCAGGGAGACCCAGTACTTC. Protein product: CASRPSQGRRETQYF.

This clonotype was seen many times. The V gene is TRBV12-3 or TRBV12-4, the J gene TRBJ2-3; D may correspond to TRBD1 or TRBD2 (5 bases each). Between the trimmed V and J ends, which lost 7 bases and 5 bases, there was a span of 10 bases. The CDR3 runs to 12 residues. CDR3 protein: CASTRGRDTQYF. As DNA, the CDR3 is TGTGCCAGCACTAGGGGACGAGATACGCAGTATTTT.

This clonotype was recorded a few times. This chain joins TRBV6-1 and TRBJ1-6; D gene ambiguous. This CDR3 has 13 amino acids. Germline CDR1 reads MNHNS; CDR2 reads SASEGT. Deletions cut 7 bases from V and 6 bases from J, with 10 bases between. This chain's CDR3 is CASTLGLNSPLHF. The CDR3 DNA follows: TGTGCCAGCACCCTCGGACTTAATTCACCCCTCCACTTT.

The gene calls are TRBV6-5 and TRBJ2-1; no firm D call. Germline CDR1 reads MNHEY; CDR2 reads SVGAGI. This CDR3 contains 16 residues. V was clipped by 1 base and J by 6 bases, with 16 bases between them. The CDR3 loop reads CASSYLSTKPTNEQFF. In nucleotides, the CDR3 is TGTGCCAGCAGTTACTTAAGCACAAAACCCACCAATGAGCAGTTCTTC.

This clonotype has just a few counts. The V and J genes are TRBV18 and TRBJ2-5; 9 nucleotides align to TRBD1. V shed 4 bases, J shed 5 bases, and the junction held 11 bases outside the gene matches. This CDR3 region has 16 residues. CDR1 and CDR2 (germline): KGHSH, LQKENI. The CDR3 DNA reads TGTGCCAGCTCACTCACCTTGGGACAGGGTTCTGAGACCCAGTACTTC. Amino acid sequence: CASSLTLGQGSETQYF.

Only a few counts were recorded for this clonotype. J is TRBJ2-1 and V is TRBV7-2; D ambiguous. Germline CDR1 is SGHTA and CDR2 is FQGNSA. V lost 1 base and J 8 bases, leaving 12 bases between the germline ends. CDR3 length: 14 amino acids. CDR3 DNA sequence: TGTGCCAGCAGCTTAGTGGGTGTCTTCGATGAGCAGTTCTTC. This sequence encodes CASSLVGVFDEQFF.

There are many counts of this clonotype. This chain uses TRBV29-1 with TRBJ2-3; D tentatively fits TRBD1 or TRBD2 (7 bases each). CDR1 is SQVTM and CDR2 is ANQGSEA in the germline V gene. V was cut by 6 bases and J by 5 bases, with 27 bases left in between. The CDR3 length is 17 residues. The CDR3 sequence is CSVQGPKRDSGGDTQYF. The CDR3 DNA reads TGCAGCGTCCAGGGTCCCAAGCGGGACAGCGGCGGAGATACGCAGTATTTT.

As DNA, the CDR3 is TGTGCCAGCAGCCCAGGACTAGCGGCCGAGTACTTC. It is translated as CASSPGLAAEYF. This chain links TRBV7-9 with TRBJ2-4; 10 positions agree with TRBD2. The CDR3 length is 12 residues. Trimming cost V 5 bases and J 14 bases; bases outside gene matches: 6. Per germline, CDR1 SEHNR and CDR2 FQNEAQ (reference sequence).

This clonotype appeared a few times. The rearrangement uses TRBV5-1 and TRBJ2-7, with 8 bases identical to TRBD1. CDR1 and CDR2 from the germline V gene are SGHRS and YFSETQ. With 4 bases clipped from V and 2 bases from J, the junction kept 8 bases outside the gene matches. This CDR3 is built from 15 residues. This CDR3 is CASSPSLGQAYEQYF. The CDR3 coding sequence is TGCGCCAGCAGCCCGAGCTTGGGACAGGCCTACGAGCAGTACTTC.

This clonotype was found many times. The rearrangement uses TRBV7-9 and TRBJ2-2; D is perhaps TRBD1 (6 bases). V lost 3 bases and J lost 5, with 7 bases in between. This CDR3 comprises 13 residues. CDR1 and CDR2 (germline): SEHNR, FQNEAQ (reference sequence). The CDR3 DNA reads TGTGCCAGCAGCTTTACAGGGACCGGGGAGCTGTTTTTT. Translating it yields CASSFTGTGELFF. The whole variable domain, filled in from reference TRBV7-9 and TRBJ2-2, reads DTGVSQNPRHKITKRGQNVTFRCDPISEHNRLYWYRQTLGQGPEFLTYFQNEAQLEKSRLLSDRFSAERPKGSFSTLEIQRTEQGDSAMYLCASSFTGTGELFFGEGSRLTVL.

This clonotype came up a few times. V is TRBV7-9 and J is TRBJ2-7; TRBD2 might be the D (5 bases). Per germline, CDR1 SEHNR and CDR2 FQNEAQ (reference sequence). The CDR3 sequence is 16 residues long. The V gene lost 4 bases and the J gene lost 3 bases, with 19 bases spanning the gap. CDR3 sequence: CASSSRERVGGYEQYF. Written as DNA, the CDR3 is TGTGCCAGCAGCTCAAGAGAGAGGGTTGGAGGCTACGAGCAGTACTTC.

The V call is TRBV14, the J call TRBJ2-2; D is unresolved. The germline V gene has CDR1 SGHDN and CDR2 FVKESK. With 0 bases removed from V and 2 bases from J, the gap between germline ends came to 7 bases. The CDR3 contains 15 residues. The DNA of the CDR3 is TGTGCCAGCAGCCAAGAGTACGGCAACACCGGGGAGCTGTTTTTT. Amino acids: CASSQEYGNTGELFF.

This clonotype was seen at least ten times. The gene calls are TRBV4-1 and TRBJ1-6, with unresolved D. V lost 0 bases, J lost 0 bases, and 6 bases lay in between. The CDR3 is 16 residues long. Germline CDR1 reads MGHRA; CDR2 reads YSYEKL. CDR3 region: CASSQDRSSYNSPLHF. As DNA, the CDR3 is TGCGCCAGCAGCCAAGACAGAAGCTCCTATAATTCACCCCTCCACTTT.

For the CDR3, the DNA is TGCGCCAGCAGCCAAGACTCCCCTAGCGGGGTCGTCGATGAGCAGTTCTTC. It yields the protein CASSQDSPSGVVDEQFF. This chain connects TRBV4-1 to TRBJ2-1; 9 bases are a match to TRBD2. This CDR3 spans 17 amino acids. J gave up 8 bases and V 0 bases, and 11 bases lay outside the gene matches. CDR1 and CDR2 (germline): MGHRA, YSYEKL.

A few counts support this clonotype. The V and J genes are TRBV29-1 and TRBJ2-3; D is possibly TRBD2 (6 bases). V lost 8 bases and J lost 2, with 20 bases in between. In germline, CDR1 is SQVTM, CDR2 ANQGSEA. This CDR3 contains 15 residues. The CDR3 spells CSLEGPGIITDTQYF. The CDR3 bases are TGCAGCCTGGAGGGGCCCGGAATAATCACAGATACGCAGTATTTT.

This clonotype was picked up many times. The chain recombines TRBV12-3 or TRBV12-4 with TRBJ2-1; no firm D call. The CDR3 runs to 11 residues. Trimming removed 6 bases at V and 6 bases at J, with 6 bases between. CDR3 residues: CASSSTNEQFF. The CDR3, as DNA: TGTGCCAGCAGCTCTACCAATGAGCAGTTCTTC.

In this sample, this clonotype turned up a few times. The chain joins TRBV5-6 to TRBJ2-1; D is perhaps TRBD2 (6 bases). The ends were cut back, 4 bases at V and 2 bases at J, with 19 bases in the middle. Germline V gene sequence: CDR1 SGHDT, CDR2 YYEEEE. CDR3 length: 17 amino acids. The CDR3 is CASSVAGRGKAYNEQFF. The CDR3 DNA reads TGTGCCAGCAGCGTGGCCGGTCGGGGGAAGGCCTACAATGAGCAGTTCTTC. The full variable domain, with the rest looked up from reference TRBV5-6 and TRBJ2-1, is DAGVTQSPTHLIKTRGQQVTLRCSPKSGHDTVSWYQQALGQGPQFIFQYYEEEERQRGNFPDRFSGHQFPNYSSELNVNALLLGDSALYLCASSVAGRGKAYNEQFFGPGTRLTVL.

CDR3 sequence (DNA): TGTGCCAGCAGCCCGGGGGACAGAAATAATGAAAAACTGTTTTTT. Translating gives CASSPGDRNNEKLFF. The chain is built from TRBV7-2 and TRBJ1-4; 7 positions match TRBD1. There are 15 residues in the CDR3. The V segment lost 5 bases and the J segment 4 bases; nucleotides outside the gene matches: 7. Germline V CDR1 and CDR2: SGHTA, FQGNSA.

In this sample, this clonotype turned up a few times. The chain recombines TRBV6-6 with TRBJ2-5, with 8 bases fitting TRBD1. Germline lookup yields CDR1 MNHNY and CDR2 SVGAGI (reference sequence). Losses at the gene ends were 5 bases for V and 5 bases for J; bases not matched to a gene: 4. The CDR3 covers 13 residues. CDR3 protein: CASSRQGWETQYF. CDR3 in DNA: TGTGCCAGCAGTAGACAGGGGTGGGAGACCCAGTACTTC.

Only a few counts were recorded for this clonotype. The J gene is TRBJ2-3, the V gene TRBV4-3; the D gene is possibly TRBD1 (6 bases). The CDR3 spans 14 residues. The germline V and J ends were trimmed by 0 bases and 7 bases, with 11 bases remaining between them. Germline CDR1 reads LGHNA; CDR2 reads YSLEER. As DNA, the CDR3 is TGCGCCAGCAGCCAAGATGGGGGCGGGTATACGCAGTATTTT. Amino acid sequence: CASSQDGGGYTQYF.

This clonotype was counted a few times. This chain links TRBV7-8 with TRBJ2-2, with unresolved D. V lost 4 bases to trimming and J lost 4 bases, with 10 bases between them. This CDR3 is 14 amino acids long. Germline values: CDR1 SGHVS, CDR2 FQNEAQ. The CDR3 nucleotides read TGTGCCAGCAGCTCCGAGTATGGCACCGGGGAGCTGTTTTTT. Its protein product is CASSSEYGTGELFF.

The V and J genes are TRBV2 and TRBJ2-7, with 11 bases lining up with TRBD2. Trimming at V came to 3 bases and at J to 0 bases, leaving 4 bases not matched to a gene. The CDR3 totals 16 residues. Germline V lookup: CDR1 SNHLY, CDR2 FYNNEI. DNA for the CDR3: TGTGCCAGCAGTGACCCCGGGACTAGCGGCTCCTACGAGCAGTACTTC. Translating gives CASSDPGTSGSYEQYF. Full variable domain (outside the CDR3, taken from reference TRBV2 and TRBJ2-7): EPEVTQTPSHQVTQMGQEVILRCVPISNHLYFYWYRQILGQKVEFLVSFYNNEISEKSEIFDDQFSVERPDGSNFTLKIRSTKLEDSAMYFCASSDPGTSGSYEQYFGPGTRLTVT.

This clonotype was detected ten times or more. The V call is TRBV2, the J call TRBJ2-5; 8 bases align to TRBD1. The V and J ends lost 6 bases and 4 bases, in that order; junction bases with no gene match: 7. The CDR3 is 14 residues long. Germline assignment: CDR1 SNHLY and CDR2 FYNNEI. This CDR3 reads CASRQTTGAETQYF. The CDR3 nucleotides are TGTGCCAGCAGGCAAACGACAGGGGCAGAGACCCAGTACTTC.

The chain combines TRBV19 with TRBJ2-5, with 8 positions matching TRBD1. In germline, CDR1 is LNHDA, CDR2 SQIVND (reference sequence). The CDR3 covers 14 residues. V was clipped by 3 bases and J by 4 bases; unmatched bases: 4. The CDR3 region is CASSIQGAGETQYF. The CDR3 DNA reads as TGTGCCAGTAGTATCCAGGGGGCGGGAGAGACCCAGTACTTC. The full variable domain, in which reference TRBV19 and TRBJ2-5 provide the parts outside the CDR3, is DGGITQSPKYLFRKEGQNVTLSCEQNLNHDAMYWYRQDPGQGLRLIYYSQIVNDFQKGDIAEGYSVSREKKESFPLTVTSAQKNPTAFYLCASSIQGAGETQYFGPGTRLLVL.

The CDR3 DNA reads as TGTGCCAGCAGCCTCGTAGACAGGGCAAATGAGCAGTTCTTC. Its translation is CASSLVDRANEQFF. The gene calls are TRBV28 and TRBJ2-1, with TRBD1 identical over 7 bases. The CDR3 spans 14 residues. Trimming cost V 6 bases and J 7 bases; bases outside gene matches: 9. The germline V gene encodes CDR1 MDHEN and CDR2 SYDVKM. Variable domain in full (rest from reference TRBV28 and TRBJ2-1): DVKVTQSSRYLVKRTGEKVFLECVQDMDHENMFWYRQDPGLGLRLIYFSYDVKMKEKGDIPEGYSVSREKKERFSLILESASTNQTSMYLCASSLVDRANEQFFGPGTRLTVL.